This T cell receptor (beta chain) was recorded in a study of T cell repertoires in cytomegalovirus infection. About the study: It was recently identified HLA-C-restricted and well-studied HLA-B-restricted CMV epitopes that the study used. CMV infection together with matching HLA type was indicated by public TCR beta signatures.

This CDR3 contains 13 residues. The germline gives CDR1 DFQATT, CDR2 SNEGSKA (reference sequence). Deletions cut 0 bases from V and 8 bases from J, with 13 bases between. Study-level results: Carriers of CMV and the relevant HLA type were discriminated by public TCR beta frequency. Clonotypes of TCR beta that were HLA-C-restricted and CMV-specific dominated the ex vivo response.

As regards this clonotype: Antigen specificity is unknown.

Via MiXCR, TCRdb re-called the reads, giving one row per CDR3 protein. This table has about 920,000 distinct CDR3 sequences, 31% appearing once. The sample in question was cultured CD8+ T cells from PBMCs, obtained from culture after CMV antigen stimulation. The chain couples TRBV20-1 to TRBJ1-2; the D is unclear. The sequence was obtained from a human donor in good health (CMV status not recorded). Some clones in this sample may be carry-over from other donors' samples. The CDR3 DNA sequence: TGCAGTGCTAGAGACCCCGACGACCAGGGCTACACCTTC. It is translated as CSARDPDDQGYTF.